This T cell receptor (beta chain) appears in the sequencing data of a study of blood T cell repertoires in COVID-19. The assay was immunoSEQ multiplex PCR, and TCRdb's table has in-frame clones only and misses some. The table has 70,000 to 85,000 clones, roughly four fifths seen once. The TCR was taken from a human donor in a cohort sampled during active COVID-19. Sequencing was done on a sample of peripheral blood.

The CDR3 nucleotides read TGTGCCAGCAGCTCCGGGGTCACCTACGAGCAGTACTTC. As protein: CASSSGVTYEQYF. V gene TRBV7-6 combines with J gene TRBJ2-7; possibly TRBD2 for D (5 bases). The length of the CDR3 is 13 residues. Between the trimmed V and J ends, which lost 4 bases and 2 bases, there was a span of 9 bases. Germline CDR1 is SGHVS and CDR2 is FNYEAQ.